This T cell receptor (beta chain) came from a study of low-dose radiotherapy and immunotherapy resistance in tumors. Whole-study context: Patients of Cohort 1 had 0.5 Gy fractions every 2 weeks, which summed to 6.5 Gy.

This clonotype was counted at least ten times. The time point: after trial treatment. This sample's treatment: LDRT plus nivolumab, ipilimumab, low-dose cyclophosphamide and aspirin (RACIN trial). Administered to the donors were nivolumab, ipilimumab, aspirin, low-dose cyclophosphamide and low-dose radiotherapy. This CDR3 has 14 amino acids. Germline V gives CDR1 MNHNY, CDR2 SVGAGI (reference sequence). Trimming took off 7 bases at V and 2 bases at J, with 12 bases between the two ends. Alpha and beta chains were covered, as first-strand cDNA relied on TRAV- and TRBV-specific primers. TCR amplification ran 20 PCR cycles using constant-region and V-primer adapter primers. TCRdb used MiXCR to reprocess the reads, holding one entry per CDR3 protein. The sample consists of 65,000 to 85,000 distinct CDR3 sequences, about 17% of them appearing once.

V is TRBV6-6 and J is TRBJ1-5; a weak D match, TRBD1 (5 bases). This clonotype was sampled from a male donor with prostate cancer. Material: PBMCs, obtained after low-dose radiotherapy plus immunotherapy. CDR3 DNA: TGTGCCAGCATGTGGGGGAGTGGCAATCAGCCCCAGCATTTT. Its translation: CASMWGSGNQPQHF.